These 32 T cell receptor beta chains originate from one sample sequenced in a study of blood T cell repertoires in COVID-19 (TCRdb year 2020). Receptor amplification or capture employed the immunoSEQ multiplex PCR assay. As stored in TCRdb, this immuneACCESS dataset retains in-frame rearrangements with V and J assigned. A fraction of the clones does not appear; measured against another copy, unresolved V genes explain less than half of the discrepancy, and the remainder lacks a known reason. This sample lists roughly 400,000 clones; about 88% were detected once. The ten largest clonotypes hold 1.4% to 1.5% of the sample. The sequencing input was PBMCs or T cells enriched from blood (not recorded which). Every receptor here comes from a young woman who had been exposed to COVID-19.

This chain uses TRBV4-1 with TRBJ2-7; D uncertain. The length of the CDR3 is 15 residues. Germline V gene sequence: CDR1 MGHRA, CDR2 YSYEKL. The V gene lost 1 base and the J gene lost 0 bases, with 10 bases spanning the gap. The CDR3 protein is CASSQGLFSSYEQYF. The CDR3 nucleotides read TGCGCCAGCAGCCAAGGCCTTTTCAGCTCCTACGAGCAGTACTTC.

This clone was counted a few times. The chain links TRBV5-1 to TRBJ1-4; no clear D gene. This CDR3 comprises 15 residues. CDR1 SGHRS and CDR2 YFSETQ come from the germline V gene. V was pared by 7 bases and J by 4 bases, with 17 bases between. The CDR3 nucleotides are TGCGCCAGCGGCCCGGCGGGGTTAATTAATGAAAAACTGTTTTTT. It yields the protein CASGPAGLINEKLFF.

The rearrangement uses TRBV28 and TRBJ2-3; 12 bases agree with TRBD1. The ends lost 6 bases at V and 6 bases at J; junction bases unmatched: 10. The germline gives CDR1 MDHEN, CDR2 SYDVKM. The CDR3 covers 16 residues. CDR3 sequence reads: CASRDPGTGGKDTQYF. The CDR3 DNA follows: TGTGCCAGCAGGGATCCCGGGACAGGGGGCAAGGATACGCAGTATTTT.

V gene TRBV2 combines with J gene TRBJ1-1; TRBD1 agrees at 9 bases. CDR1 is SNHLY and CDR2 is FYNNEI in the germline V gene. This CDR3 comprises 14 residues. V was clipped by 5 bases and J by 3 bases; unmatched bases: 4. The CDR3 DNA reads as TGTGCCAGCAGTTACAGGGGGCGGGACACTGAAGCTTTCTTT. This gives the protein CASSYRGRDTEAFF.

J is TRBJ2-2 and V is TRBV2; 9 positions agree with TRBD1. CDR3 size: 14 residues. Per germline, CDR1 SNHLY and CDR2 FYNNEI. With 6 bases clipped from V and 3 bases from J, the junction kept 2 bases outside the gene matches. In DNA, the CDR3 is TGTGCCAGCAGGGGACAGGGTTACACCGGGGAGCTGTTTTTT. It specifies CASRGQGYTGELFF.

The chain uses TRBV2 and TRBJ2-7; maybe TRBD1 (5 bases). This CDR3 is built from 10 residues. Germline V gene sequence: CDR1 SNHLY, CDR2 FYNNEI. Trimming cost V 9 bases and J 5 bases, with 8 bases left between them. The CDR3 sequence: CASSGNEQYF. The CDR3 DNA reads as TGTGCCAGTTCAGGGAACGAGCAGTACTTC.

This clone was recorded only once. The CDR3 region is CASSRQGTEAFF. DNA of the CDR3: TGTGCCAGCAGCCGACAGGGGACTGAAGCTTTCTTT. The V and J genes are TRBV13 and TRBJ1-1, with 8 positions matching TRBD1. The ends lost 5 bases at V and 5 bases at J; junction bases unmatched: 1. This CDR3 region has 12 residues. Germline assignment: CDR1 PRHDT and CDR2 FYEKMQ (reference sequence).

This chain uses TRBV15 with TRBJ2-1; 10 positions match TRBD2. CDR1 is LNHNV and CDR2 is YYDKDF in the germline V gene (reference sequence). V dropped 11 bases and J dropped 5; count of bases not matched to a gene: 18. The CDR3 is 17 amino acids. The CDR3 loop reads CASGDPRLAGPHNEQFF. In DNA, the CDR3 is TGTGCCTCAGGAGATCCCCGACTAGCGGGCCCCCACAATGAGCAGTTCTTC.

The V and J genes are TRBV7-9 and TRBJ2-1; D possibly corresponds to TRBD2 (6 bases). Germline V gene data show CDR1 as SEHNR and CDR2 as FQNEAQ (reference sequence). The CDR3 consists of 14 residues. Deletions cut 3 bases from V and 5 bases from J, with 11 bases between. The CDR3 nucleotides read TGTGCCAGCAGCTTCCTAGCGAGCCACAATGAGCAGTTCTTC. It translates to CASSFLASHNEQFF.

Here the CDR3 DNA reads TGTGCCAGCAGCTTAGGACAGGGAGTCATCAATCAGCCCCAGCATTTT. This encodes CASSLGQGVINQPQHF. The chain is built from TRBV7-2 and TRBJ1-5, with 7 bases identical to TRBD1. The CDR3 consists of 16 residues. With 1 base clipped from V and 3 bases from J, the junction kept 6 bases outside the gene matches. The germline V gene encodes CDR1 SGHTA and CDR2 FQGNSA.

This clone came up once. V and J are TRBV21-1 and TRBJ1-4; the tabulated D call, TRBD1, remains unverified against the DNA. TRBV21-1 is labeled a pseudogene. The CDR3 length is 15 residues. CDR3 DNA: TGTGCCAGCAGCCTCCCAGGGGGTCTCTTTGAAAAACTGTTTTTT. It codes for CASSLPGGLFEKLFF.

The chain employs TRBV4-1 and TRBJ2-7, with TRBD2 matching over 16 bases. Trimming removed 5 bases from V and 7 bases from J; junction bases left unmatched: 8. Germline V lookup: CDR1 MGHRA, CDR2 YSYEKL. The CDR3 totals 16 residues. The CDR3 is CASSKGTSGRAGEQYF. Written as DNA, the CDR3 is TGCGCCAGCAGCAAAGGGACTAGCGGGAGGGCCGGGGAGCAGTACTTC.

This chain links TRBV27 with TRBJ2-6; 12 bases fit TRBD1. Looked up from germline, CDR1 is MNHEY and CDR2 is SMNVEV (reference sequence). The V and J ends lost 5 bases and 0 bases, in that order; junction bases with no gene match: 2. The length of the CDR3 is 17 residues. Written as DNA, the CDR3 is TGTGCCAGCAGTCGGGACAGGGGGCACTCTGGGGCCAACGTCCTGACTTTC. Its translation: CASSRDRGHSGANVLTF.

The rearrangement links TRBV28 to TRBJ1-3; D call uncertain. Between the trimmed V and J ends, which lost 3 bases and 2 bases, there was a span of 11 bases. CDR3 length: 15 amino acids. In germline, CDR1 is MDHEN, CDR2 SYDVKM. CDR3 DNA: TGTGCCAGCAGTTTGCCCAGGCTCCCTGGAAACACCATATATTTT. This translates into CASSLPRLPGNTIYF.

J is TRBJ2-7 and V is TRBV4-1, with D maybe TRBD1 (6 bases). This CDR3 is 16 amino acids long. Germline CDR1 MGHRA, CDR2 YSYEKL. V was shortened by 0 bases and J by 2 bases, with 14 bases between the two germline ends. The CDR3 nucleotides are TGCGCCAGCAGCCAAGATTTTAAGGGGGTTGCCTACGAGCAGTACTTC. The encoded protein is CASSQDFKGVAYEQYF.

This clone was seen once. This chain connects TRBV11-2 to TRBJ2-2; perhaps TRBD2 as D (5 bases). Germline loops: CDR1 SGHAT, CDR2 FQNNGV. This CDR3 spans 16 amino acids. Trimming took off 1 base at V and 0 bases at J, with 9 bases between the two ends. The CDR3 DNA reads as TGTGCCAGCAGCTTAGTTGCGGGTCCGAACACCGGGGAGCTGTTTTTT. Translated, it gives CASSLVAGPNTGELFF.

The chain links TRBV28 to TRBJ1-5, with D unclear. In germline, CDR1 is MDHEN, CDR2 SYDVKM. This CDR3 has 15 residues. V lost 3 bases and J lost 7, with 16 bases in between. The CDR3 coding sequence is TGTGCCAGCAGTTTGCTTTCCGGGAGTCGACAGCCCCAGCATTTT. Its translation: CASSLLSGSRQPQHF.

The V gene is TRBV19, the J gene TRBJ1-3; TRBD1 matches 7 bases. CDR3 length: 18 residues. Germline V gene data show CDR1 as LNHDA and CDR2 as SQIVND (reference sequence). The V and J ends lost 3 bases and 2 bases, in that order; junction bases with no gene match: 13. CDR3 nucleotides: TGTGCCAGTAGTATGGACAGGCAATACTACTCCCCTGGAAACACCATATATTTT. It encodes CASSMDRQYYSPGNTIYF.

CDR3 residues: CASSPAPTTGNTIYF. The DNA for the CDR3 is TGTGCCAGCTCACCCGCACCTACCACTGGAAACACCATATATTTT. This chain links TRBV18 with TRBJ1-3; D is uncertain. The V gene lost 3 bases and the J gene lost 2 bases, with 11 bases spanning the gap. Germline CDR1 KGHSH, CDR2 LQKENI. CDR3 length: 15 residues.

J is TRBJ1-6 and V is TRBV6-5; D is undetermined. The CDR3 is 15 residues long. The V and J ends lost 1 base and 10 bases respectively, with 14 bases between them. Germline V CDR1 and CDR2: MNHEY, SVGAGI. CDR3 nucleotide sequence: TGTGCCAGCAGTTACTTGGAGGGCGAGCGATCACCCCTCCACTTT. Translating it yields CASSYLEGERSPLHF.

This chain joins TRBV19 and TRBJ2-1, with 7 bases identical to TRBD2. V shed 4 bases and J 4 bases; nucleotides not matched to a gene: 10. The CDR3 runs 16 residues. Germline loops: CDR1 LNHDA, CDR2 SQIVND (reference sequence). The CDR3, as DNA: TGTGCCAGTAGTACCTACACTTGGGGGGGATACAATGAGCAGTTCTTC. Translated: CASSTYTWGGYNEQFF.

The chain links TRBV28 to TRBJ1-2; 9 bases agree with TRBD1. Looked up from germline, CDR1 is MDHEN and CDR2 is SYDVKM. The CDR3 totals 13 residues. With 4 bases clipped from V and 4 bases from J, the junction kept 1 base outside the gene matches. The CDR3 protein is CASSWGQGYGYTF. The CDR3 DNA sequence: TGTGCCAGCAGTTGGGGACAGGGCTATGGCTACACCTTC.

The J gene is TRBJ2-3, the V gene TRBV28; the D gene is possibly TRBD1 (6 bases). V was trimmed by 6 bases and J by 4 bases, leaving 17 bases between them. The CDR3 has 15 amino acids. Per the germline V gene, CDR1 is MDHEN and CDR2 is SYDVKM. The CDR3 sequence: CASRSRNREPDTQYF. CDR3 coding DNA: TGTGCCAGCAGATCAAGGAACAGGGAACCAGATACGCAGTATTTT.

This sequence joins TRBV3-1 (or the pseudogene TRBV3-2) and TRBJ1-6, with 7 bases identical to TRBD1. Trimming cost V 0 bases and J 7 bases; bases outside gene matches: 12. The CDR3 totals 18 residues. CDR1 and CDR2 from the germline V gene are LGHDT and YNNKEL (reference sequence). The CDR3 DNA sequence: TGTGCCAGCAGCCAAGACGTAATCGACAGGGTAGAGAATTCACCCCTCCACTTT. Protein sequence: CASSQDVIDRVENSPLHF.

The chain has TRBV5-6 and TRBJ2-1; TRBD1 agrees at 10 bases. This CDR3 has 16 amino acids. Trimming cost V 4 bases and J 3 bases; bases outside gene matches: 7. Germline CDR1 is SGHDT and CDR2 is YYEEEE. Here the CDR3 DNA reads TGTGCCAGCAGCCCCGGCCGGGACAGGGGCTACAATGAGCAGTTCTTC. As protein: CASSPGRDRGYNEQFF.

The V gene is TRBV19, the J gene TRBJ1-1; TRBD1 is a possible D gene (6 bases). CDR1 is LNHDA, CDR2 SQIVND, per germline (reference sequence). There are 14 residues in the CDR3. The V end lost 3 bases, the J end lost 1 base, and 9 bases lay between the germline ends. This CDR3 reads CASSITGSNTEAFF. The CDR3, as DNA: TGTGCCAGTAGTATTACAGGGTCGAACACTGAAGCTTTCTTT.

This chain joins TRBV28 and TRBJ2-6; a weak D match, TRBD1 (6 bases). The ends were cut back, 5 bases at V and 2 bases at J, with 22 bases in the middle. Per the germline V gene, CDR1 is MDHEN and CDR2 is SYDVKM. The CDR3 length is 19 residues. This CDR3 is CASSLRIYRDTPGANVLTF. DNA for the CDR3: TGTGCCAGCAGTCTCCGAATTTACAGGGATACCCCTGGGGCCAACGTCCTGACTTTC.

This clone appeared a single time. The rearrangement uses TRBV25-1 and TRBJ2-7; a weak D match, TRBD2 (5 bases). The CDR3 runs to 14 residues. The ends were cut back, 2 bases at V and 6 bases at J, with 14 bases in the middle. Germline-derived CDR1 and CDR2 are MGHDK and SYGVNS. The CDR3 DNA reads as TGTGCCAGCAGTGAAATGCCGCTAGCCTCCGAGCAGTACTTC. Translated, it gives CASSEMPLASEQYF.

The chain joins TRBV19 to TRBJ2-1; possibly TRBD1 for D (6 bases). V was clipped by 4 bases and J by 3 bases, with 16 bases between them. The CDR3 is made up of 16 amino acids. Per germline, CDR1 LNHDA and CDR2 SQIVND (reference sequence). The CDR3 is CASSNPERGIYNEQFF. CDR3 in DNA: TGTGCCAGTAGTAACCCGGAGAGGGGGATCTACAATGAGCAGTTCTTC. Full variable domain (rest looked up from reference TRBV19 and TRBJ2-1): DGGITQSPKYLFRKEGQNVTLSCEQNLNHDAMYWYRQDPGQGLRLIYYSQIVNDFQKGDIAEGYSVSREKKESFPLTVTSAQKNPTAFYLCASSNPERGIYNEQFFGPGTRLTVL.

The V and J genes are TRBV14 and TRBJ2-2; D possibly corresponds to TRBD2 (5 bases). The CDR3 is made up of 15 amino acids. Germline V lookup: CDR1 SGHDN, CDR2 FVKESK. V dropped 0 bases and J dropped 5 bases, with 10 bases sitting between them. The CDR3 spells CASSQDLTGTGELFF. DNA for the CDR3: TGTGCCAGCAGCCAAGATCTGACGGGAACCGGGGAGCTGTTTTTT.

This chain links TRBV27 with TRBJ2-1; TRBD2 matches 8 bases. J lost 4 bases, V lost 6 bases, and 5 bases had no gene match. The germline V gene has CDR1 MNHEY and CDR2 SMNVEV (reference sequence). The CDR3 sequence is 14 residues long. The CDR3 loop reads CASSSGTRYNEQFF. The CDR3 DNA follows: TGTGCCAGCAGCTCCGGGACTAGGTACAATGAGCAGTTCTTC.

This chain links TRBV7-9 with TRBJ1-1; a weak D match, TRBD1 (5 bases). CDR3 length: 14 residues. Trimming stripped 7 bases from V and 0 bases from J, with 12 bases between. Germline values: CDR1 SEHNR, CDR2 FQNEAQ (reference sequence). This CDR3 is CASTPPDMNTEAFF. The CDR3 bases are TGTGCCAGCACCCCCCCGGACATGAACACTGAAGCTTTCTTT.